The rows below give T cell receptor beta chains drawn from one sample of a study of tumor-infiltrating lymphocytes in primary liver carcinoma. TCRdb itself ran the multiplex PCR reads through MiXCR, one entry per CDR3 protein. The table records more than 85,000 distinct CDR3 sequences, about four fifths of them present only once. Material: liver tumor tissue from sampling region 3. The receptors were gathered from a man between 40 and 49 years old with primary liver carcinoma and hepatitis B virus infection. CDR3s include the opening cysteine and the closing phenylalanine or tryptophan. Fields, in order: clone size, V gene, CDR3 length, J gene, D gene, CDR3 DNA, CDR3 protein. D genes are given only for firm matches. The size field is filled for only some rows; it gives once, few, many or a size class.

NA	TRBV11-2	15	TRBJ2-7	NA	TGTGCCAGCAGCTACGGACGGCTTTACGCGAGCGAGCAGTACTTC	CASSYGRLYASEQYF
NA	TRBV5-1	14	TRBJ2-3	TRBD1	TGCGCCAGCAGCTTGGGACAGGGCGTAGATACGCAGTATTTT	CASSLGQGVDTQYF
NA	TRBV14	17	TRBJ2-5	TRBD2	TGTGCCAGCAACCAAGCTGGACTAGCGGTTACCCAAGAGACCCAGTACTTC	CASNQAGLAVTQETQYF
NA	TRBV4-2	14	TRBJ2-7	NA	TGTGCCAGCATCCAAGAAAATACCGGCGGGGAGCAGTACTTC	CASIQENTGGEQYF
NA	TRBV12-3/TRBV12-4	13	TRBJ1-1	NA	TGTGCCAGCAGTTTCGGGAAGCACAGTGAAGCTTTCTTT	CASSFGKHSEAFF
many	TRBV6-1	14	TRBJ2-7	NA	TGTGCCAGCAGTGAAGGCCCCAGCTCCTACGAGCAGTACTTC	CASSEGPSSYEQYF
NA	TRBV11-2	16	TRBJ2-2	TRBD2	TGTGCCATCAGCTCTTCTAGCGGCGCGAACACCGGGGAACTGTTTTTT	CAISSSSGANTGELFF
NA	TRBV7-9	16	TRBJ1-2	TRBD1	TGTACCAGCAGCTCCTCTGGACAGGGGGACATCTATGGCTACACCTTC	CTSSSSGQGDIYGYTF
NA	TRBV30	13	TRBJ1-1	NA	TGTGCCTGGAGTAAGGGGCACGGGGCTGAAGCTTTCTTC	CAWSKGHGAEAFF
NA	TRBV29-1	15	TRBJ2-2	NA	TGCAGCGTTGGGACTAGTGCGGCGAACACCGGGGGGCTGTTGTTT	CSVGTSAANTGGLLF
once	TRBV5-1	19	TRBJ2-1	TRBD2	TGCGCCAGCAGCTTGGTTTCTTGGGAGGGGCGTCATCTCTACGATGAGCAATTCTTC	CASSLVSWEGRHLYDEQFF
NA	TRBV6-1	16	TRBJ2-5	NA	TGTGCCAGCAGAGTTTGGGGGACAAGCTCCCGAGAGACCCAGTACTTC	CASRVWGTSSRETQYF
many	TRBV12-3/TRBV12-4	17	TRBJ1-1	NA	TGTGCCAGCAGTTTAGCGACAGGCCCCAGGGGAGGGACTGAAGCTTTCTTT	CASSLATGPRGGTEAFF
once	TRBV6-1	13	TRBJ2-7	NA	TGCGCCTGCAGTGACGGGAACAGGGCCGAGCAGTACTTC	CACSDGNRAEQYF
NA	TRBV12-3/TRBV12-4	15	TRBJ2-5	TRBD1	TGTGTCAGCAGTTCCGGGACAGGGGACCAAGAGACCCTGTACTTC	CVSSSGTGDQETLYF
NA	TRBV7-2	17	TRBJ2-3	TRBD2	TGTGCCAACAGACGGACTAGCGGTTCGGGGGGCACAGATACGCACTATTTT	CANRRTSGSGGTDTHYF
NA	TRBV4-3	14	TRBJ2-3	TRBD2	TGCACCAGCAGCCAAGGACTAGGCATAGATACGCAGTATTTT	CTSSQGLGIDTQYF
once	TRBV4-3	18	TRBJ2-1	NA	TGCCCCAGCAGCCAAGATCAGGGAAGAGCCGGCCCCTACAATGAGCAGTTCTTC	CPSSQDQGRAGPYNEQFF
NA	TRBV28	15	TRBJ2-1	NA	TGTGCTAGCATAAATAGTGGGAGCTCCTACAATGAGCAGTTCTTC	CASINSGSSYNEQFF
many	TRBV24-1	15	TRBJ2-6	NA	TGTGCCACCAGTGAGGTACGGGCTGGGGCCAACGTCCTGACTTTC	CATSEVRAGANVLTF
NA	TRBV10-2	13	TRBJ1-1	NA	TGTGCCAGCAGTGAAGCAGAAAACACTGAAGCATTCTTT	CASSEAENTEAFF
once	TRBV10-3	14	TRBJ2-1	NA	TGTGCCATCAGTGAGTCATCAGGGACCCCTGAGCAATTCTTC	CAISESSGTPEQFF
few	TRBV29-1	13	TRBJ2-1	TRBD2	TGCAGCGTTCGGGACTATGCAAATAATGAGCAGATCTTC	CSVRDYANNEQIF
NA	TRBV18	12	TRBJ1-5	NA	TGTGCCAACTCAACAGGCAATCAGCCCCAGCATTTT	CANSTGNQPQHF
NA	TRBV28	14	TRBJ1-2	TRBD1	TGTGCCAGCAGAACGGACAGGGAAGCCTATGGCTACACCTTC	CASRTDREAYGYTF
NA	TRBV10-3	15	TRBJ1-1	NA	TGTGCCATCTGTGAGTTTAACACCGTGAACATTGAAGCTTTCTTT	CAICEFNTVNIEAFF
NA	TRBV4-3	16	TRBJ2-3	NA	TGCGCCACTAGCCACGCACCGTTAACAGAGGGAGATACGCAGTATTTT	CATSHAPLTEGDTQYF
NA	TRBV4-2	15	TRBJ2-7	NA	TGTGTCAGCAGCGAAGCCCCTGACTTACAACACGAGCAGTACTTC	CVSSEAPDLQHEQYF